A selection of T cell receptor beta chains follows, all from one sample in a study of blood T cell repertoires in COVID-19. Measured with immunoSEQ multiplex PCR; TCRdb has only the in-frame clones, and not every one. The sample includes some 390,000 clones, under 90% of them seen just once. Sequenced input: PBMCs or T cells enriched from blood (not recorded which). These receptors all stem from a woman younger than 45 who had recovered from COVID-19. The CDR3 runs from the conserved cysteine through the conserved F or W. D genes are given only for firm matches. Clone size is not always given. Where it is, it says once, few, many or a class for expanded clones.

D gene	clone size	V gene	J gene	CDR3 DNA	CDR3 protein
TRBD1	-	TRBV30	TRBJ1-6	TGTGCCTGGAGTGTATCAGGGGGACGGAAAATCTATAATTCACCCCTCCACTTT	CAWSVSGGRKIYNSPLHF
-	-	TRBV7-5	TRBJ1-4	TGTGCCAGAGCCCCCCACCGGGACACTAGTGAAAAACTGTTTTTT	CARAPHRDTSEKLFF
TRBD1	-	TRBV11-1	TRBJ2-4	TGTGCCAGCAGCCTCCGACAGGGGATGGGCAAAAACATTCAGTACTTC	CASSLRQGMGKNIQYF
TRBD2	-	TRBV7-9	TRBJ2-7	TGTGCCAGCGGCGGGGGATACGAGCAGTACTTC	CASGGGYEQYF
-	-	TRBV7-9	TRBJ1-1	TGTGCCAGCAGCGGGGGACTCAACACTGAAGCTTTCTTT	CASSGGLNTEAFF
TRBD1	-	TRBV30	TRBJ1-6	TGTGCCTGGAGTGTACGACAGGGGGCGTTTTCACCCCTCCACTTT	CAWSVRQGAFSPLHF
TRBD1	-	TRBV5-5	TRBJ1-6	TGTGCCAGCAGCTTGGGTCCCTCACAGGGGAATAGTAATTCACCCCTCCACTTT	CASSLGPSQGNSNSPLHF
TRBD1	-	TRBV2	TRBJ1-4	TGTGCCAGCGCCGGGACAGATCGGGAAAAACTGTTTTTT	CASAGTDREKLFF
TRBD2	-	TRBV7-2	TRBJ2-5	TGTGCCAGCAGACGGGGCGGGAGGACCAAAGAGACCCAGTACTTC	CASRRGGRTKETQYF
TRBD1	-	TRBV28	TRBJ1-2	TGTGCCAGCAACAGGGGGCCCTATGGCTACACCTTC	CASNRGPYGYTF
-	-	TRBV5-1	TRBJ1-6	TGCGCCAGCAGCAAGGGACTGGGAAGCGGATCACCCCTCCACTTT	CASSKGLGSGSPLHF
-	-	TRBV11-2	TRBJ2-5	TGTGCCAGCAGCACAATGCAGGGGATGGAGACCCAGTACTTC	CASSTMQGMETQYF
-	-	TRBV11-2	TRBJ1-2	TGTGCCAGCAGCTTAGTTCTGGGAGGGAACTATGGCTACACCTTC	CASSLVLGGNYGYTF
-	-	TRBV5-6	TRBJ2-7	TGTGCCAGCACCCTAGACAGAGACTACGAGCAGTACTTC	CASTLDRDYEQYF
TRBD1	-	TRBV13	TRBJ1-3	TGTGCCAGCAGCTTAGACGGCCGGGACAGCTCTGGAAACACCATATATTTT	CASSLDGRDSSGNTIYF
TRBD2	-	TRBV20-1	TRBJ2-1	TGCAGTGCTAGTTATCTAGCGGGAGGGCCCAATGAGCAGTTCTTC	CSASYLAGGPNEQFF
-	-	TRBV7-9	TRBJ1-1	TGTGCCAGCAGCCCTGGGAGGTTTGACACCTGGAACACTGAAGCTTTCTTT	CASSPGRFDTWNTEAFF
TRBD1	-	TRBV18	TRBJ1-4	TGTGCCAGCTCACGCGAACAGGGGACTAATGAAAAACTGTTTTTT	CASSREQGTNEKLFF
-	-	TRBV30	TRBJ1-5	TGTGCCTGGAGTGTCGCGGTTTTACAGCCCCAGCATTTT	CAWSVAVLQPQHF
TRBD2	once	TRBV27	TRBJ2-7	TGTGCCAGCAGTGTGACTAGCGGGAGAATGCGGGAGCAGTACTTC	CASSVTSGRMREQYF
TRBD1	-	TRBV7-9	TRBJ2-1	TGTGCCAGCAGCTTAGGACAGGGGGGGGATGAGCAGTTCTTC	CASSLGQGGDEQFF
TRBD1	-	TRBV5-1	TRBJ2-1	TGCGCCAGCAGCCTCCCCGTGGGACAGGGGGCGAATGAGCAGTTCTTC	CASSLPVGQGANEQFF
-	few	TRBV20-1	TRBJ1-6	TGCAGTGCTAGTGAATTGGTGAGCTCCTATAATTCACCCCTCCACTTT	CSASELVSSYNSPLHF
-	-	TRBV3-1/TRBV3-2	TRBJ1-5	TGTGCCAGCAGCCCCAGGTTGAATCAGCCCCAGCATTTT	CASSPRLNQPQHF
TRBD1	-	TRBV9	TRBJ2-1	TGTGCCAGCAGCGTTGAGTTGACAGGGACCCCCTACAATGAGCAGTTCTTC	CASSVELTGTPYNEQFF